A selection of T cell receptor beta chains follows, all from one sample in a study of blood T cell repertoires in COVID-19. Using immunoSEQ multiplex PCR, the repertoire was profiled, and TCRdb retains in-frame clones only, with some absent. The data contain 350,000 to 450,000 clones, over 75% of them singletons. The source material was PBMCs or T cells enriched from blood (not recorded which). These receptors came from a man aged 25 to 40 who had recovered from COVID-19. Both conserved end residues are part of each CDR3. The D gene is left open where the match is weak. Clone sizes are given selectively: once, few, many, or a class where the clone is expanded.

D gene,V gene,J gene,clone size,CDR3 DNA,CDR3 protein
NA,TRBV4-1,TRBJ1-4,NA,TGCGCCAGCAGCCAAAAACCGGGGGAAGGGAAACTGTTTTTT,CASSQKPGEGKLFF
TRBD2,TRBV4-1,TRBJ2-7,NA,TGCGCCAGCAGCCACGAGGAGCGGGAAAGCTCCTACGAGCAGTACTTC,CASSHEERESSYEQYF
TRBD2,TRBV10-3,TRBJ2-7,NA,TGTGCCATCAGGGTAGCGGGAACGTACGAGCAGTACTTC,CAIRVAGTYEQYF
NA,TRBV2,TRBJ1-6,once,TGTGCCAGCAGTGAGGAGGGCAGGTCAAATTCACCCCTCCACTTT,CASSEEGRSNSPLHF
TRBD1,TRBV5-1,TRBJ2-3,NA,TGCGCCAGCAGCTTGGCCGGGGGACAGGTGGTAGATACGCAGTATTTT,CASSLAGGQVVDTQYF
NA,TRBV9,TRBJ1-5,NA,TGTGCCAGCAGCGTGGGGGGTATGTACAATCAGCCCCAGCATTTT,CASSVGGMYNQPQHF
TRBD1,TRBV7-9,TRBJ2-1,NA,TGTGCCAGCAGCTTGGACAGGGGGTACGACAATGAGCAGTTCTTC,CASSLDRGYDNEQFF
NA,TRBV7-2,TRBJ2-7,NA,TGTGCCAGCAGCTTACCGCGCGGGGCCTCCTACGAGCAGTACTTC,CASSLPRGASYEQYF
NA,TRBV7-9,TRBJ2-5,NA,TGTGCCAGCAGCTTACAGGCGGGACAAGAGACCCAGTACTTC,CASSLQAGQETQYF
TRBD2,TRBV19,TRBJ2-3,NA,TGTGCCATCCTAAGCGGGAGGGTCTCAGATACGCAGTATTTT,CAILSGRVSDTQYF
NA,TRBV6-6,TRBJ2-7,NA,TGTGCCAGCAGTCTCGCAGGGGCCAGCTACGAGCAGTACTTC,CASSLAGASYEQYF
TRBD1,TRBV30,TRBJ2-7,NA,TGTGCCTGGAGAGCGACAGGGGGCACTGGCTACGAGCAGTACTTC,CAWRATGGTGYEQYF
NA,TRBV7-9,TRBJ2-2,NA,TGTGCCAGCAGCTTATGGGACTCAAATACCGGGGAGCTGTTTTTT,CASSLWDSNTGELFF
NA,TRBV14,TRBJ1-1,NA,TGTGCCAGCAGCCAAGTCTCTACTTATTTAAGTTTTACTGAAGCTTTCTTT,CASSQVSTYLSFTEAFF
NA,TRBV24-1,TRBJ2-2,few,TGTGCCACCAGTGTTCCGGGAGAGGGATCGGGGAACACCGGGGAGCTGTTTTTT,CATSVPGEGSGNTGELFF
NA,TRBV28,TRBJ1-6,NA,TGTGCCAGCAGTTTAAGGGGTGGTGGGAATTCACCCCTCCACTTT,CASSLRGGGNSPLHF
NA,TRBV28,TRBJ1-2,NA,TGTGCCAGCAAGGGGAGGGGTGGTAGAGGCTACACCTTC,CASKGRGGRGYTF
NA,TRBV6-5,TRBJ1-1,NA,TGTGCCAGCAACATAAACAGGGTGATGAACACTGAAGCTTTCTTT,CASNINRVMNTEAFF
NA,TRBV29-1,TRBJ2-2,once,TGCAGCGGGGGACTGGAGGGCGGGGAGCTGTTTTTT,CSGGLEGGELFF
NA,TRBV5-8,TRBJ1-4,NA,TGTGCCAGCAGCACCGACAGTGCCGTCGCCGGAACTGAAAAACTGTTTTTT,CASSTDSAVAGTEKLFF
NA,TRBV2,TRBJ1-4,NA,TGTGCCGTCGTTCTACGAGGCGCTAATGAAAAACTGTTTTTT,CAVVLRGANEKLFF
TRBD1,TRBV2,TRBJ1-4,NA,TGTGCCAGCAGTGAAAGAATGGACAGGGGTGAAAAACTGTTTTTT,CASSERMDRGEKLFF